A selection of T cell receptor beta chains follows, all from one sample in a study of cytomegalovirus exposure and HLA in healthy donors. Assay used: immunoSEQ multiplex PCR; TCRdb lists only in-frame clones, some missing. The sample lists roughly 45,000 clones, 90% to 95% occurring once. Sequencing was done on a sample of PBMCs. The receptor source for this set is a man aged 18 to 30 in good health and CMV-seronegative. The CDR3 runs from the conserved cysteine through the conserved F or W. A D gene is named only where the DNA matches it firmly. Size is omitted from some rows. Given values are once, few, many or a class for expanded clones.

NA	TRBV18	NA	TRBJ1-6	CASSTTDNSPLHF	TGTGCCAGCTCAACCACGGATAATTCACCCCTCCACTTT
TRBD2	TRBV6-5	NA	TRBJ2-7	CASSYAAGRPEGQYF	TGTGCCAGCAGTTACGCAGCGGGGAGGCCCGAGGGGCAGTACTTC
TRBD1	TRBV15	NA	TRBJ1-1	CATSRGPRGRTEAFF	TGTGCCACCAGCAGAGGACCCAGGGGGCGGACTGAAGCTTTCTTT
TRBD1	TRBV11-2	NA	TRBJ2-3	CASSLVFRGLTTSTDTQYF	TGTGCCAGCAGCTTAGTGTTCAGGGGGTTAACAACAAGCACAGATACGCAGTATTTT
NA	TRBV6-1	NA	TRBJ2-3	CASTAGSTDTQYF	TGTGCCAGCACCGCGGGCAGCACAGATACGCAGTATTTT
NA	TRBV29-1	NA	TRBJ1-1	CSVEDRLGGNTEAFF	TGCAGCGTTGAAGATCGGCTGGGGGGGAACACTGAAGCTTTCTTT
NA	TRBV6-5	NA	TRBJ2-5	CASSYRQGSETQYF	TGTGCCAGCAGTTACCGTCAGGGGAGTGAGACCCAGTACTTC
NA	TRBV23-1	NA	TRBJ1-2	CASRGGDGYTF	TGCGCCAGCAGGGGGGGGGATGGCTACACCTTC
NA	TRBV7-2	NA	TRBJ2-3	CASSYPGHTDTQYF	TGTGCCAGCAGCTACCCGGGACACACAGATACGCAGTATTTT
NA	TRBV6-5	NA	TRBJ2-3	CASSSGLLDTQYF	TGTGCCAGCAGCTCCGGACTTTTAGATACGCAGTATTTT
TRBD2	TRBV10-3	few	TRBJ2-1	CATGRGNSGSDEQFF	TGTGCCACCGGGAGAGGTAATAGCGGGAGCGATGAGCAGTTCTTC
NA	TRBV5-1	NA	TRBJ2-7	CASSLSKPAGEQYF	TGCGCCAGCAGCTTATCGAAACCTGCGGGCGAGCAGTACTTC
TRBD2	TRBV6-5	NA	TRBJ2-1	CASSYSTGGDEQFF	TGTGCCAGCAGTTACTCCACTGGGGGGGATGAGCAGTTCTTC
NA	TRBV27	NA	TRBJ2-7	CASRRGASSYEQYF	TGTGCCAGCAGACGGGGGGCCAGCTCCTACGAGCAGTACTTC
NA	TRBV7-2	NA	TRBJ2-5	CASSLVPGAVQETQYF	TGTGCCAGCAGCTTAGTGCCTGGCGCGGTTCAAGAGACCCAGTACTTC
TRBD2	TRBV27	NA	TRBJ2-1	CASSLSGGRPYNEQFF	TGTGCCAGCAGTTTATCGGGCGGGAGGCCCTACAATGAGCAGTTCTTC
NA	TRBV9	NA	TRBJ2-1	CASRSGGDEQFF	TGTGCCAGCAGGTCAGGAGGAGATGAGCAGTTCTTC
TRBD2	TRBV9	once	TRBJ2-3	CASSGSGTSTDTQYF	TGTGCCAGCAGCGGGAGCGGGACGAGCACAGATACGCAGTATTTT